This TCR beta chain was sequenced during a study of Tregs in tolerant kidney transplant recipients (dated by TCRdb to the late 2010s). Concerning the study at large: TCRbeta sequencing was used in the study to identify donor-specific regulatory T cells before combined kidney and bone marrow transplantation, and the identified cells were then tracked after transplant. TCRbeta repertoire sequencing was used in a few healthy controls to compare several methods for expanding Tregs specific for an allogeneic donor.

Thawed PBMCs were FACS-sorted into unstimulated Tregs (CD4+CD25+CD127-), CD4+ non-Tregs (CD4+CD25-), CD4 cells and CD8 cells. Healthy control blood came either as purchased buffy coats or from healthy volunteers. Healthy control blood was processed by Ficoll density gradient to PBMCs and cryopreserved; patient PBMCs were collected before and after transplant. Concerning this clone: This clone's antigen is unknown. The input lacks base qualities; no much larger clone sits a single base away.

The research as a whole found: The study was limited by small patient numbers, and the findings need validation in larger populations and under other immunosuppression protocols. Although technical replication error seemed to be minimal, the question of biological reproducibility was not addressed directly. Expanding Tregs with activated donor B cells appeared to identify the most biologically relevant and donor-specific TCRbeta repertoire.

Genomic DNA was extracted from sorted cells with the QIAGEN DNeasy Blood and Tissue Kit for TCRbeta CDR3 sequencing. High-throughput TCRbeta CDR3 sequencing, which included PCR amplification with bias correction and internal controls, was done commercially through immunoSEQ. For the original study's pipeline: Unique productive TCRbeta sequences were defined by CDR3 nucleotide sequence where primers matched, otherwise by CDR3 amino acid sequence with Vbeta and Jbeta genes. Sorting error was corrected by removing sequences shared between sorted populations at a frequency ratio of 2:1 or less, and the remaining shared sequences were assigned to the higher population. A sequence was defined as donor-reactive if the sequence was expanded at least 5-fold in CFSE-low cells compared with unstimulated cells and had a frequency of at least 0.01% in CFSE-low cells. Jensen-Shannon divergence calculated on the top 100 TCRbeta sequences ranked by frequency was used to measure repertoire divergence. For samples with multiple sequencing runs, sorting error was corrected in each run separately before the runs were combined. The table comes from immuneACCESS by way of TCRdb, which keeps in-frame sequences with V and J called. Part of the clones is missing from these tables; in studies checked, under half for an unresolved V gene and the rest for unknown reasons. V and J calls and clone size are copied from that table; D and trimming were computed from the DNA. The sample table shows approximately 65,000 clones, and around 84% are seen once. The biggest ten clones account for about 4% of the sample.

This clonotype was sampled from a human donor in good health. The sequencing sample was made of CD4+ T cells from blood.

The CDR3 protein is CASNEEGGTDTQYF. The sequenced DNA is TGTGCCAGCAACGAGGAGGGGGGGACAGATACGCAGTATTTT. The chain employs TRBV6-6 and TRBJ2-3; the D segment could be TRBD2, given 7 matching bases. Spanning cysteine to phenylalanine, the CDR3 consists of 14 amino acids. Only the CDR3 part of the read is kept: 42 bases, read in frame from the first base. CDR1 and CDR2 are read off the germline V gene (reference sequence) as MNHNY and SVGAGI. The junction carries 14 bases between V and J, which are trimmed by 7 bases and 3 bases respectively.